A selection of T cell receptor beta chains follows, all from one sample in a study of blood T cell repertoires in COVID-19. Only in-frame clones appear in the TCRdb table, and some are missing; sequencing was by immunoSEQ multiplex PCR. The data contain roughly 190,000 clones, approximately 91% of them singletons. Sequenced: peripheral blood. The receptors originated from a woman in her forties who had recovered from COVID-19. CDR3s include the opening cysteine and the closing phenylalanine or tryptophan. The order of the fields is J gene, V gene, clone size, D gene, CDR3 protein, CDR3 DNA. The D gene is left open where the match is weak. Clone size, where shown, is once, few, many, or a class for clones that have expanded.

J gene: TRBJ1-5; V gene: TRBV18; clone size: .; D gene: .; CDR3 protein: CASSPLGQGNQPQHF; CDR3 DNA: TGTGCCAGCTCACCCCTGGGCCAAGGCAATCAGCCCCAGCATTTT
J gene: TRBJ1-5; V gene: TRBV6-5; clone size: .; D gene: TRBD1; CDR3 protein: CASRETGNNQPQHF; CDR3 DNA: TGTGCCAGCAGGGAGACAGGGAATAACCAGCCCCAGCATTTT
J gene: TRBJ2-7; V gene: TRBV5-1; clone size: .; D gene: TRBD2; CDR3 protein: CASSPGGSYEQYF; CDR3 DNA: TGCGCCAGCAGCCCGGGAGGGTCCTACGAGCAGTACTTC
J gene: TRBJ2-1; V gene: TRBV18; clone size: .; D gene: .; CDR3 protein: CASSPRTASYNEQFF; CDR3 DNA: TGTGCCAGCTCACCCAGGACAGCCTCCTACAATGAGCAGTTCTTC
J gene: TRBJ1-1; V gene: TRBV11-1; clone size: .; D gene: .; CDR3 protein: CASSPGRNTEAFF; CDR3 DNA: TGTGCCAGCAGCCCCGGGAGGAACACTGAAGCTTTCTTT
J gene: TRBJ2-3; V gene: TRBV7-8; clone size: .; D gene: TRBD2; CDR3 protein: CASSTGTSGTDTQYF; CDR3 DNA: TGTGCCAGCAGCACCGGGACTAGCGGGACAGATACGCAGTATTTT
J gene: TRBJ2-7; V gene: TRBV18; clone size: .; D gene: .; CDR3 protein: CASSPDQGSYEQYF; CDR3 DNA: TGTGCCAGCTCACCAGATCAGGGGTCCTACGAGCAGTACTTC
J gene: TRBJ2-7; V gene: TRBV28; clone size: .; D gene: .; CDR3 protein: CASSFRDRQYF; CDR3 DNA: TGTGCCAGCAGTTTCCGTGATAGGCAGTACTTC
J gene: TRBJ1-1; V gene: TRBV27; clone size: .; D gene: TRBD1; CDR3 protein: CASSLGAGRGRVGEAFF; CDR3 DNA: TGTGCCAGCAGTTTGGGGGCTGGCAGGGGGCGCGTTGGTGAAGCTTTCTTT
J gene: TRBJ1-1; V gene: TRBV6-4; clone size: few; D gene: .; CDR3 protein: CASSQGSSGLTFF; CDR3 DNA: TGTGCCAGCAGTCAGGGGTCCTCCGGCTTGACTTTCTTT
J gene: TRBJ2-7; V gene: TRBV9; clone size: .; D gene: .; CDR3 protein: CASSVHTSGEQYF; CDR3 DNA: TGTGCCAGCAGCGTACACACATCAGGCGAGCAGTACTTC
J gene: TRBJ2-1; V gene: TRBV10-3; clone size: .; D gene: TRBD1; CDR3 protein: CAITGQGNNEQFF; CDR3 DNA: TGTGCCATCACGGGACAGGGTAACAATGAGCAGTTCTTC
J gene: TRBJ1-6; V gene: TRBV7-6; clone size: .; D gene: .; CDR3 protein: CASSLRTGGNNSPLHF; CDR3 DNA: TGTGCCAGCAGCTTGCGGACGGGAGGGAATAATTCACCCCTCCACTTT
J gene: TRBJ2-3; V gene: TRBV7-7; clone size: .; D gene: TRBD1; CDR3 protein: CASSSGTGISGTDTQYF; CDR3 DNA: TGTGCCAGCAGCTCCGGGACAGGGATCTCCGGCACAGATACGCAGTATTTT
J gene: TRBJ2-5; V gene: TRBV10-3; clone size: .; D gene: .; CDR3 protein: CAISESGGAKQETQYF; CDR3 DNA: TGTGCCATCAGTGAGTCAGGGGGGGCCAAACAAGAGACCCAGTACTTC
J gene: TRBJ2-1; V gene: TRBV24-1; clone size: .; D gene: TRBD1; CDR3 protein: CATSDDRVTYNEQFF; CDR3 DNA: TGTGCCACCAGTGACGACAGGGTCACCTACAATGAGCAGTTCTTC
J gene: TRBJ2-5; V gene: TRBV24-1; clone size: .; D gene: TRBD2; CDR3 protein: CATSDGFGRVGGETQYF; CDR3 DNA: TGTGCCACCAGTGATGGGTTCGGCAGGGTGGGAGGGGAGACCCAGTACTTC
J gene: TRBJ2-1; V gene: TRBV30; clone size: .; D gene: .; CDR3 protein: CAWSVGAGLWEANEQFF; CDR3 DNA: TGTGCCTGGAGTGTAGGGGCGGGGCTGTGGGAGGCGAATGAGCAGTTCTTC
J gene: TRBJ1-2; V gene: TRBV19; clone size: .; D gene: TRBD1; CDR3 protein: CASSTDRLGYGYTF; CDR3 DNA: TGTGCCAGTAGTACGGACAGGCTTGGATATGGCTACACCTTC
J gene: TRBJ2-1; V gene: TRBV4-3; clone size: .; D gene: .; CDR3 protein: CASSQGLESSYNEQFF; CDR3 DNA: TGCGCCAGCAGCCAGGGACTTGAGAGCTCCTACAATGAGCAGTTCTTC
J gene: TRBJ2-7; V gene: TRBV5-4; clone size: .; D gene: .; CDR3 protein: CASSSHESYEQYF; CDR3 DNA: TGTGCCAGCAGCTCCCACGAGTCCTACGAGCAGTACTTC
J gene: TRBJ1-1; V gene: TRBV4-3; clone size: .; D gene: .; CDR3 protein: CASSQGWGATEAFF; CDR3 DNA: TGCGCCAGCAGCCAAGGTTGGGGCGCCACTGAAGCTTTCTTT
J gene: TRBJ2-2; V gene: TRBV6-1; clone size: .; D gene: .; CDR3 protein: CASRGKGAGELFF; CDR3 DNA: TGTGCCAGCAGGGGAAAGGGGGCCGGGGAGCTGTTTTTT
J gene: TRBJ2-1; V gene: TRBV5-1; clone size: .; D gene: TRBD2; CDR3 protein: CASSGTSGTYNEQFF; CDR3 DNA: TGCGCCAGCAGCGGTACTAGCGGCACCTACAATGAGCAGTTCTTC
J gene: TRBJ1-2; V gene: TRBV6-4; clone size: .; D gene: .; CDR3 protein: CASSDGAVAYF; CDR3 DNA: TGTGCCAGCAGTGATGGGGCAGTAGCATACTTC
J gene: TRBJ2-5; V gene: TRBV19; clone size: many; D gene: TRBD2; CDR3 protein: CASRPTSGRETQYF; CDR3 DNA: TGTGCCAGTAGGCCAACTAGCGGGAGGGAGACCCAGTACTTC
J gene: TRBJ2-6; V gene: TRBV9; clone size: .; D gene: TRBD2; CDR3 protein: CASSVTGGTNVLTF; CDR3 DNA: TGTGCCAGCAGCGTCACGGGGGGTACCAACGTCCTGACTTTC
J gene: TRBJ1-4; V gene: TRBV5-1; clone size: .; D gene: .; CDR3 protein: CASSLAGVNEKLFF; CDR3 DNA: TGCGCCAGCAGCTTGGCAGGGGTTAACGAAAAACTGTTTTTT
J gene: TRBJ2-1; V gene: TRBV11-3; clone size: .; D gene: .; CDR3 protein: CASSQRDYEQFF; CDR3 DNA: TGTGCCAGCAGCCAGAGGGATTATGAGCAGTTCTTC
J gene: TRBJ2-7; V gene: TRBV5-1; clone size: .; D gene: .; CDR3 protein: CASSLDSNPTYEQYF; CDR3 DNA: TGCGCCAGCAGCTTAGACAGCAACCCCACTTACGAGCAGTACTTC
J gene: TRBJ2-5; V gene: TRBV27; clone size: .; D gene: .; CDR3 protein: CASIGGYKQTQYF; CDR3 DNA: TGTGCCAGCATTGGGGGGTACAAGCAGACCCAGTACTTC
J gene: TRBJ1-1; V gene: TRBV6-2/TRBV6-3; clone size: .; D gene: TRBD1; CDR3 protein: CASSRAGTGGSTEAFF; CDR3 DNA: TGTGCCAGCAGCAGAGCCGGGACAGGGGGTTCCACTGAAGCTTTCTTT
J gene: TRBJ1-1; V gene: TRBV6-2/TRBV6-3; clone size: .; D gene: .; CDR3 protein: CASSLGDTEAFF; CDR3 DNA: TGTGCCAGCAGTTTGGGCGACACTGAAGCTTTCTTT
J gene: TRBJ1-2; V gene: TRBV19; clone size: .; D gene: .; CDR3 protein: CASSPDSYGYTF; CDR3 DNA: TGTGCCAGTAGTCCCGACAGCTATGGCTACACCTTC
J gene: TRBJ2-1; V gene: TRBV15; clone size: once; D gene: .; CDR3 protein: CATSRDYDSNYNEQFF; CDR3 DNA: TGTGCCACCAGCAGAGATTACGACAGTAACTACAATGAGCAGTTCTTC
J gene: TRBJ2-3; V gene: TRBV2; clone size: .; D gene: .; CDR3 protein: CASSVREGTDTQYF; CDR3 DNA: TGTGCCAGCAGTGTAAGAGAAGGCACAGATACGCAGTATTTT
J gene: TRBJ2-5; V gene: TRBV7-3; clone size: .; D gene: TRBD2; CDR3 protein: CASSFAGGETQYF; CDR3 DNA: TGTGCCAGCAGCTTTGCGGGAGGAGAGACCCAGTACTTC
J gene: TRBJ2-3; V gene: TRBV7-9; clone size: .; D gene: TRBD2; CDR3 protein: CASSFSGRAKDTQYF; CDR3 DNA: TGTGCCAGCAGCTTTAGCGGGAGGGCCAAAGATACGCAGTATTTT
J gene: TRBJ1-5; V gene: TRBV21-1; clone size: .; D gene: .; CDR3 protein: CASSKGPRGQGENQPQHF; CDR3 DNA: TGTGCCAGCAGCAAAGGGCCCCGGGGACAGGGCGAGAATCAGCCCCAGCATTTT
J gene: TRBJ2-1; V gene: TRBV19; clone size: .; D gene: TRBD2; CDR3 protein: CASSPYAGEYNEQFF; CDR3 DNA: TGTGCCAGTAGTCCCTATGCGGGAGAGTACAATGAGCAGTTCTTC
J gene: TRBJ1-5; V gene: TRBV18; clone size: few; D gene: .; CDR3 protein: CASSPSGGHQPQHF; CDR3 DNA: TGTGCCAGCTCACCCTCGGGAGGACATCAGCCCCAGCATTTT
J gene: TRBJ1-2; V gene: TRBV4-1; clone size: .; D gene: .; CDR3 protein: CASSQDAGYGYTF; CDR3 DNA: TGCGCCAGCAGCCAAGATGCGGGTTATGGCTACACCTTC
J gene: TRBJ2-1; V gene: TRBV7-2; clone size: once; D gene: .; CDR3 protein: CASSRELGEQFF; CDR3 DNA: TGTGCCAGCAGCCGGGAATTGGGGGAGCAGTTCTTC
J gene: TRBJ2-7; V gene: TRBV5-1; clone size: .; D gene: TRBD2; CDR3 protein: CASSLAGTSGSYEQYF; CDR3 DNA: TGCGCCAGCAGCTTGGCCGGGACTAGCGGCTCCTACGAGCAGTACTTC
J gene: TRBJ1-2; V gene: TRBV19; clone size: .; D gene: TRBD1; CDR3 protein: CASSIGGTAANYGYTF; CDR3 DNA: TGTGCCAGTAGTATAGGGGGGACAGCTGCTAACTATGGCTACACCTTC